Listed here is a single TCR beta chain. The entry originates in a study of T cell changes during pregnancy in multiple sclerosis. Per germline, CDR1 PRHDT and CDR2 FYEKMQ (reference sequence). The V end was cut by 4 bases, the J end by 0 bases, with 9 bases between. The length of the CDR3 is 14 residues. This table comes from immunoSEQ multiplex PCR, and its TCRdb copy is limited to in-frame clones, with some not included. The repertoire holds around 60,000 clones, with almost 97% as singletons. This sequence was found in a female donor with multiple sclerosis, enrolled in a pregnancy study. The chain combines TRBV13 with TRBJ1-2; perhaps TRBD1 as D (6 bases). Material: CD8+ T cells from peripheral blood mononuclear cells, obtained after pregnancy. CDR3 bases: TGTGCCAGCAGCTCTAGGACAGCTAACTATGGCTACACCTTC. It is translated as CASSSRTANYGYTF. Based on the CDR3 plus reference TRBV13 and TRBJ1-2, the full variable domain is AAGVIQSPRHLIKEKRETATLKCYPIPRHDTVYWYQQGPGQDPQFLISFYEKMQSDKGSIPDRFSAQQFSDYHSELNMSSLELGDSALYFCASSSRTANYGYTFGSGTRLTVV.